This TCR beta chain is from a study of T cell repertoires in cytomegalovirus infection. In the study overall: Both CMV infection and a matching HLA type were indicated by public TCR beta signatures.

Study observations and caveats: Clonotype analysis showed dominance of the ex vivo response by HLA-C-restricted CMV-specific TCR beta clonotypes.

TCRdb re-called the reads with MiXCR, one entry per CDR3 protein. The sample contains hundreds of thousands of distinct CDR3 sequences, around 31% of which appear only once. Concerning this clonotype itself: Its specificity is not known.

Deletions cut 5 bases from V and 10 bases from J, with 11 bases between. Germline-derived CDR1 and CDR2 are SGHVT and SQSDAQ. The CDR3 loop spans 12 amino acids. The receptor was isolated from a human donor in good health (CMV status not recorded). Some clones in this sample may be carry-over from other donors' samples. The chain joins TRBV7-4 to TRBJ2-2; tentative D call: TRBD1 (6 bases). Sequenced here: cultured PBMCs, sampled from culture after CMV antigen stimulation. CDR3 nucleotide sequence: TGTGCCAGCAGCCTGGGGGCAGTGGAGCTGTTTTTT. Translating it yields CASSLGAVELFF.